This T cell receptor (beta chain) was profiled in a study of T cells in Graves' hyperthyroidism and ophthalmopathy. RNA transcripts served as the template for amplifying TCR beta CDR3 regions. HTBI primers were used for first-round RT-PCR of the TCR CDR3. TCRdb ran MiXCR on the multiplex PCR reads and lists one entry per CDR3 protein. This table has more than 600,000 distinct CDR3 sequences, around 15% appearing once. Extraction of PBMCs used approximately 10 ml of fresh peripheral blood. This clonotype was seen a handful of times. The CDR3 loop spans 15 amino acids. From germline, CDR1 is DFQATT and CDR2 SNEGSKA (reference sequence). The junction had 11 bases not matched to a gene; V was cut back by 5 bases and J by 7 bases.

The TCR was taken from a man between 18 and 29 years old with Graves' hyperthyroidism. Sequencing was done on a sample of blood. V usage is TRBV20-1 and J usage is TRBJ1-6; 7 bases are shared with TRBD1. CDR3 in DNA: TGCAGTGCTCCCACAGGGGATTGGTGGAATTCACCCCTCCACTTT. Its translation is CSAPTGDWWNSPLHF.